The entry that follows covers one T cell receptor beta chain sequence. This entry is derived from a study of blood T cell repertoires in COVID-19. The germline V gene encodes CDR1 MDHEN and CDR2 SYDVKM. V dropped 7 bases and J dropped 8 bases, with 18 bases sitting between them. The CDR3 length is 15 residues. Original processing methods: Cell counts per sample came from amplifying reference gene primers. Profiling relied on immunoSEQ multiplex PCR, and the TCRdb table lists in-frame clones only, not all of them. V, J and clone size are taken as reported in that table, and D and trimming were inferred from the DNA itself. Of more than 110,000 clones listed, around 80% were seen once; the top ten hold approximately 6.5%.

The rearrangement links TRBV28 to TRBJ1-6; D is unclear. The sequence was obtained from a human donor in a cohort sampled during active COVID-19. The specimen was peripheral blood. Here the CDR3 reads CASMEEVGFYSPLHF. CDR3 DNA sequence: TGTGCCAGCATGGAGGAGGTCGGATTCTATTCACCCCTCCACTTT. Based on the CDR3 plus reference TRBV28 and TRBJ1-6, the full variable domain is DVKVTQSSRYLVKRTGEKVFLECVQDMDHENMFWYRQDPGLGLRLIYFSYDVKMKEKGDIPEGYSVSREKKERFSLILESASTNQTSMYLCASMEEVGFYSPLHFGNGTRLTVT.